This T cell receptor beta chain emerged from a study of T cell repertoires in cytomegalovirus infection. With regard to this clonotype: What it binds is not known.

TCRdb re-called the reads with MiXCR, one entry per CDR3 protein. The data show roughly 500,000 distinct CDR3 sequences, 30% to 35% seen once. This TCR derives from a human donor in good health (CMV status not recorded). Some clones in this sample may be carry-over from other donors' samples. The source material was cultured PBMCs, sampled from culture after CMV antigen stimulation.

CDR3 region: CASSLIPASGSYEQYF. As DNA, the CDR3 is TGTGCCAGCAGCTTAATTCCGGCTAGCGGGAGCTACGAGCAGTACTTC. The V and J genes are TRBV7-2 and TRBJ2-7; 10 bases agree with TRBD2. This CDR3 contains 16 residues. Germline V lookup: CDR1 SGHTA, CDR2 FQGNSA. V was pared by 2 bases and J by 3 bases, with 7 bases of the junction left unmatched. The whole variable domain, filled in from reference TRBV7-2 and TRBJ2-7, reads GAGVSQSPSNKVTEKGKDVELRCDPISGHTALYWYRQSLGQGLEFLIYFQGNSAPDKSGLPSDRFSAERTGGSVSTLTIQRTQQEDSAVYLCASSLIPASGSYEQYFGPGTRLTVT.